This T cell receptor beta chain was sequenced for a study of siplizumab effects on memory and regulatory T cells. From germline, CDR1 is SEHNR and CDR2 FQNEAQ (reference sequence). This CDR3 has 15 amino acids. With V trimmed by 4 bases and J by 4 bases, 7 bases remained unmatched. Data came from immunoSEQ multiplex PCR; TCRdb stores just in-frame clones and leaves some out. This table holds around 100,000 clones, over 85% found once. This clonotype originated in a human donor in good health. This chain joins TRBV7-9 and TRBJ1-3, with 7 bases identical to TRBD1. The sample was non-Treg CD4+ T cells sorted from blood. This chain's CDR3 is CASSSTGPGGNTIYF. The CDR3 nucleotides read TGTGCCAGCAGCTCGACAGGGCCCGGGGGAAACACCATATATTTT.